Each of the 32 T cell receptor beta chains below was sequenced from the same sample in a study of blood T cells in healthy people across ages. For the second PCR, which ran for roughly 7 to 11 cycles, a sample-barcoded 5' primer and a J-beta primer mix were used. TCRdb fed the 5' RACE reads into MiXCR, producing one record per CDR3 protein. The sample carries around 650,000 distinct CDR3 sequences, about a third recorded once. What was sequenced was blood. The receptor source for this set is a woman of 80 years or more in good health.

This sequence joins TRBV7-2 and TRBJ1-1; D gene ambiguous. The CDR3 spans 16 residues. Trimming took 5 bases from V and 11 from J, leaving 27 bases between them. Germline-derived CDR1 and CDR2 are SGHTA and FQGNSA. The CDR3, as DNA: TGTGCCAGCAGCCTCCAGTCGACCGGTGGGTCGTTCTTGGCTTTCTTT. Its translation: CASSLQSTGGSFLAFF.

This clonotype has at least ten counts. The chain is built from TRBV20-1 and TRBJ2-4; 10 nucleotides match TRBD1. The CDR3 is 15 residues long. The germline V gene has CDR1 DFQATT and CDR2 SNEGSKA (reference sequence). V was clipped by 6 bases and J by 8 bases; unmatched bases: 13. The CDR3 reads CSARYRTGGWDIQYF. Written as DNA, the CDR3 is TGCAGTGCGAGATACAGGACAGGGGGATGGGACATTCAGTACTTC.

This clonotype was counted between two and nine times. The rearrangement joins TRBV7-2 to TRBJ2-2, with D uncertain. Germline V gives CDR1 SGHTA, CDR2 FQGNSA. CDR3 length: 11 residues. Trimming pared 8 bases from V and 8 bases from J, leaving 9 bases between. CDR3 nucleotides: TGTGCCAGCCGCCCACGAGGGGAGCTGTTTTTT. Translating gives CASRPRGELFF.

A note on this clonotype: It may be a read error: a sequence one base away is much more abundant. This chain links TRBV7-9 with TRBJ1-1, with D tentatively TRBD1 (5 bases). There are 14 residues in the CDR3. Germline V CDR1 and CDR2: SEHNR, FQNEAQ (reference sequence). V shed 4 bases and J shed 4 bases, with 13 bases lying between them. CDR3 region: CASSSGLRATEAFF. CDR3 coding DNA: TGTGCCAGCAGCTCAGGGCTGCGCGCCACTGAAGCTTTCTTT.

This clonotype has at least ten counts. The V gene is TRBV20-1, the J gene TRBJ1-6; TRBD1 might be the D (5 bases). Germline V gene sequence: CDR1 DFQATT, CDR2 SNEGSKA (reference sequence). The V gene lost 8 bases and the J gene lost 8 bases, with 19 bases spanning the gap. The CDR3 totals 14 residues. CDR3 in DNA: TGCAGTCAGCGCTTGTGGGGGAGAGATTCACCCCTCCACTTT. Its translation: CSQRLWGRDSPLHF.

Concerning this clonotype: A much larger clonotype is one base distant, so this may be a read error. This chain joins TRBV4-3 and TRBJ1-4, with 10 nucleotides matching TRBD1. Per the germline V gene, CDR1 is LGHNA and CDR2 is YSLEER. CDR3 length: 18 residues. The CDR3 reads CASSQRWRTGGTNEKRFF. CDR3 nucleotides: TGCGCCAGCAGCCAAAGGTGGAGGACAGGGGGGACGAACGAAAAACGGTTTTTT.

To note about this clonotype: A single base separates this from a much larger clone, so it may be a read error. This chain links TRBV6-5 with TRBJ1-1; 8 nucleotides match TRBD1. This CDR3 region has 16 residues. The germline V gene encodes CDR1 MNHEY and CDR2 SVGAGI. The CDR3 DNA reads as TGTGTCAGCAGCCGTTCAGGGGGCCCCGGGGGCACTGAAGCTTTCTTT. The encoded protein is CVSSRSGGPGGTEAFF.

On this clonotype itself: A read error may be the cause here, since a much bigger clone is one base away. V usage is TRBV9 and J usage is TRBJ2-5, with D hard to call. V shed 7 bases and J shed 11 bases, with 27 bases lying between them. The germline CDR1 and CDR2 sequences are SGDLS and YYNGEE. There are 15 residues in the CDR3. The CDR3 protein is CASGAIAVSYNEQYF. The CDR3 coding sequence is TGTGCCAGCGGCGCAATAGCAGTTTCCTACAATGAGCAGTACTTC.

This rearrangement joins TRBV4-3 to TRBJ2-5; a possible D gene is TRBD1 (5 bases). Trimming shortened V by 2 bases and J by 3 bases, and 7 bases separated the two germline ends. Germline CDR1 is LGHNA and CDR2 is YSLEER. The CDR3 length is 13 residues. The CDR3 protein is CASSQSGKETQYF. The DNA of the CDR3 is TGCGCCAGCAGCCAATCAGGGAAAGAGACCCAGTACTTC.

The rearrangement uses TRBV11-2 and TRBJ2-1; 9 nucleotides align to TRBD2. The J call may be incorrect, as the DNA end agrees better with TRBJ2-7. Per the germline V gene, CDR1 is SGHAT and CDR2 is FQNNGV. This CDR3 comprises 16 residues. For the CDR3, the DNA is TGTGCCAGCAGCCTCAGACTAGCGGCACGGTGGGATGAGCAGTACTTC. Encoded protein: CASSLRLAARWDEQYF.

The rearrangement uses TRBV7-9 and TRBJ2-1; TRBD2 aligns across 8 bases. V was pared by 5 bases and J by 4 bases, with 7 bases of the junction left unmatched. Germline loops: CDR1 SEHNR, CDR2 FQNEAQ (reference sequence). The CDR3 loop spans 15 amino acids. In DNA form, the CDR3 reads TGTGCCAGCAGCCCCGCTCGGGGGGGGTACAATGAGCAGTTCTTC. Residues: CASSPARGGYNEQFF.

As to this clonotype: This may be a read error: a much more frequent sequence differs by one nucleotide. The chain is built from TRBV3-1 and TRBJ2-1; D is unclear. CDR1 and CDR2 from the germline V gene are LGHDT and YNNKEL (reference sequence). The CDR3 is 11 residues long. DNA for the CDR3: TGTGTCAGCACTCAACAGAATGAGCAGTTCTTC. It is translated as CVSTQQNEQFF.

In its sample, this clonotype was seen many times. This rearrangement joins TRBV3-1 to TRBJ1-6; no clear D. The V gene lost 0 bases and the J gene lost 7 bases, with 16 bases spanning the gap. Germline V CDR1 and CDR2: LGHDT, YNNKEL (reference sequence). CDR3 length equals 17 residues. This chain's CDR3 is CASSQDKKSDQNSPLHF. CDR3 nucleotides: TGTGCCAGCAGCCAAGATAAGAAGTCAGACCAAAATTCACCCCTCCACTTT.

Turning to this clonotype: A read error may account for a junction end that differs from germline. This chain links TRBV29-1 with TRBJ2-5; D is unresolved. Germline V gene data show CDR1 as SQVTM and CDR2 as ANQGSEA. The CDR3 extends over 14 amino acids. CDR3 loop: CSVVTAGDYNEQYF. For the CDR3, the DNA is TGCAGTGTTGTAACGGCAGGTGATTACAATGAGCAGTACTTC.

V and J are TRBV28 and TRBJ1-4; D call uncertain. The germline CDR1 and CDR2 sequences are MDHEN and SYDVKM. V was cut by 8 bases and J by 8 bases, with 15 bases left in between. The CDR3 runs to 13 residues. Here the CDR3 reads CASSEGRTEKLFF. CDR3 DNA sequence: TGTGCCAGCTCCGAGGGTAGGACGGAAAAACTGTTTTTT.

V is TRBV6-5 and J is TRBJ2-3; no definite D call. The CDR3 totals 14 residues. V was cut by 6 bases and J by 6 bases, with 16 bases left in between. Germline assignment: CDR1 MNHEY and CDR2 SVGAGI. CDR3 in amino acids: CASRPKILADTQYF. DNA for the CDR3: TGTGCCAGCAGGCCCAAGATCCTGGCGGATACGCAGTATTTT.

This clonotype has a handful of counts. This chain uses TRBV7-3 with TRBJ1-1, with D possibly TRBD1 on 6 matching bases. Germline lookup yields CDR1 SGHTA and CDR2 FQGTGA. This CDR3 region has 15 residues. With 2 bases removed from V and 6 bases from J, the gap between germline ends came to 16 bases. The CDR3 DNA reads as TGTGCCAGCAGCTTAGGTGGGGCAGGGGCGGCTGAAGCTTTCTTT. This codes for CASSLGGAGAAEAFF.

This chain connects TRBV11-3 to TRBJ1-6; D gene ambiguous. The V end lost 2 bases, the J end lost 8 bases, and 7 bases lay between the germline ends. CDR3 length equals 13 residues. Germline assignment: CDR1 SGHNT and CDR2 YENEEA. This CDR3 reads CASSLYMDSPLHF. The DNA for the CDR3 is TGTGCCAGCAGCTTATACATGGATTCACCCCTCCACTTT.

Points on this clonotype: A much larger clone lies one base from this, so it may be a read error. The chain employs TRBV5-4 and TRBJ1-2; TRBD1 might be the D (6 bases). The CDR3 totals 15 residues. The V gene's germline CDR1 is SGHNT and CDR2 YYREEE (reference sequence). Here the CDR3 reads CASSPGGGARYDYTF. The CDR3 DNA follows: TGTGCCAGCAGCCCCGGCGGGGGGGCGCGGTATGACTACACCTTC. Together with reference TRBV5-4 and TRBJ1-2, the CDR3 gives the full variable domain: ETGVTQSPTHLIKTRGQQVTLRCSSQSGHNTVSWYQQALGQGPQFIFQYYREEENGRGNFPPRFSGLQFPNYSSELNVNALELDDSALYLCASSPGGGARYDYTFGSGTRLTVV.

The sample holds many counts of this clonotype. The junction does not match germline at one end; this may be a read error. This chain uses TRBV6-2 or TRBV6-3 with TRBJ2-1; 8 bases are shared with TRBD2. The CDR3 is made up of 13 amino acids. In germline, CDR1 is MNHEY, CDR2 SVGEGT. CDR3 coding DNA: TGTTCCAGCAGTAGCGGGACCTACAATGAGCAGTTCTTC. Its translation is CSSSSGTYNEQFF.

This clonotype was detected ten times or more. The chain is built from TRBV5-1 and TRBJ1-5, with D maybe TRBD1 (5 bases). Between the trimmed V and J ends, which lost 7 bases and 7 bases, there was a span of 21 bases. Germline assignment: CDR1 SGHRS and CDR2 YFSETQ. The CDR3 extends over 15 amino acids. CDR3 protein: CASALPWGRGQPQHF. The CDR3 region has the DNA TGCGCCAGCGCCTTACCCTGGGGGAGAGGGCAGCCCCAGCATTTT.

A single count supports this clonotype. This chain connects TRBV30 to TRBJ2-5; D assignment may be TRBD1 or TRBD2 (5 bases each). The CDR3 extends over 15 amino acids. V lost 2 bases to trimming and J lost 4 bases, with 17 bases between them. The V gene's germline CDR1 is GTSNPN and CDR2 SVGIG (reference sequence). In DNA, the CDR3 is TGTGCCTGGAGTTACCCGGGGCCGGGATTAGAGACCCAGTACTTC. It encodes CAWSYPGPGLETQYF.

J is TRBJ1-1 and V is TRBV28; D might be TRBD1 (5 bases). CDR1 is MDHEN, CDR2 SYDVKM, per germline. The length of the CDR3 is 15 residues. Trimming removed 2 bases at V and 5 bases at J, with 15 bases between. This chain's CDR3 is CASSLQGTLGTEAFF. In DNA, the CDR3 is TGTGCCAGCAGTTTACAGGGTACTTTAGGAACTGAAGCTTTCTTT.

To note about this clonotype: A far larger clone is only one base removed, so a read error is likely. V is TRBV7-2 and J is TRBJ1-4; D is undetermined. Germline assignment: CDR1 SGHTA and CDR2 FQGNSA. CDR3 length: 14 residues. CDR3 DNA: TGTGCCGGCAGCTTCGGCCAAGGAGGTGAAAAACTGTTTTTT. This encodes CAGSFGQGGEKLFF.

At least ten counts were recorded for this clonotype. The genes are TRBV6-2 or TRBV6-3 and TRBJ1-5; D possibly corresponds to TRBD1 (5 bases). With 6 bases removed from V and 7 bases from J, the gap between germline ends came to 19 bases. There are 15 residues in the CDR3. Germline V gene data show CDR1 as MNHEY and CDR2 as SVGEGT. The CDR3 nucleotides read TGTGCCAGCAGAGACGACGGGGGTCTCGGGCAGCCCCAGCATTTT. Translating it yields CASRDDGGLGQPQHF.

V is TRBV2 and J is TRBJ1-1; 10 positions match TRBD1. The CDR3 runs 15 residues. The germline gives CDR1 SNHLY, CDR2 FYNNEI. The V and J ends lost 9 bases and 0 bases, in that order; junction bases with no gene match: 7. The CDR3 DNA reads TGTGCCAGTGACAGGGGGCGAGGGATGAACACTGAAGCTTTCTTT. Protein product: CASDRGRGMNTEAFF.

This chain joins TRBV29-1 and TRBJ1-4; possible D gene TRBD1, 6 bases. Germline CDR1 and CDR2: SQVTM and ANQGSEA. With 4 bases removed from V and 5 bases from J, the gap between germline ends came to 20 bases. The CDR3 is 16 amino acids. CDR3 in amino acids: CSVGQYQTGGNEKLFF. DNA of the CDR3: TGCAGCGTTGGCCAGTACCAGACAGGAGGCAATGAAAAACTGTTTTTT.

This clonotype was seen repeatedly, ten times or more. The chain recombines TRBV29-1 with TRBJ2-3; no firm D call. In germline, CDR1 is SQVTM, CDR2 ANQGSEA. The CDR3 loop spans 11 amino acids. V was shortened by 3 bases and J by 9 bases, with 10 bases between the two germline ends. In DNA, the CDR3 is TGCAGCGTTGAGGAGTCTCACACGCAGTATTTT. Amino acid sequence: CSVEESHTQYF.

About this clonotype: In this CDR3 the conserved last residue, phenylalanine or tryptophan, is missing, so a read error is likely. The V gene is TRBV25-1, the J gene TRBJ2-5; D is tentatively TRBD1 or TRBD2 (5 bases each). V was trimmed by 1 base and J by 2 bases, leaving 14 bases between them. The CDR3 sequence is 16 residues long. Germline loops: CDR1 MGHDK, CDR2 SYGVNS. CDR3 sequence: CASSELMGPQQETQYL. CDR3 sequence (DNA): TGTGCCAGCAGTGAATTGATGGGACCGCAGCAAGAGACCCAGTACTTA.

The J gene is TRBJ1-3, the V gene TRBV7-2; 9 nucleotides agree with TRBD1. CDR3 length equals 17 residues. In germline, CDR1 is SGHTA, CDR2 FQGNSA. V lost 6 bases, J lost 2 bases, and 11 bases stayed unmatched. The CDR3 nucleotides read TGTGCCAGCAGTCCTTATTTTCGGACAGGGGCTGGAAACACCATATATTTT. Translation gives CASSPYFRTGAGNTIYF.

This clonotype was seen only a few times. The J gene is TRBJ1-5, the V gene TRBV11-2; no firm D call. Germline CDR1 SGHAT, CDR2 FQNNGV. The ends were cut back, 5 bases at V and 3 bases at J, with 8 bases in the middle. This CDR3 has 13 residues. The CDR3 loop reads CASSISPNQPQHF. The CDR3 DNA sequence: TGTGCCAGCAGCATTAGTCCCAATCAGCCCCAGCATTTT.

In this sample, this clonotype turned up a few times. The chain joins TRBV7-2 to TRBJ1-3, with D perhaps TRBD1 (5 bases). Germline-derived CDR1 and CDR2 are SGHTA and FQGNSA. Between the trimmed V and J ends, which lost 5 bases and 0 bases, there was a span of 11 bases. The CDR3 is 15 amino acids. For the CDR3, the DNA is TGTGCCAGCAGCGGCACCGGGGCCTCTGGAAACACCATATATTTT. As protein: CASSGTGASGNTIYF.